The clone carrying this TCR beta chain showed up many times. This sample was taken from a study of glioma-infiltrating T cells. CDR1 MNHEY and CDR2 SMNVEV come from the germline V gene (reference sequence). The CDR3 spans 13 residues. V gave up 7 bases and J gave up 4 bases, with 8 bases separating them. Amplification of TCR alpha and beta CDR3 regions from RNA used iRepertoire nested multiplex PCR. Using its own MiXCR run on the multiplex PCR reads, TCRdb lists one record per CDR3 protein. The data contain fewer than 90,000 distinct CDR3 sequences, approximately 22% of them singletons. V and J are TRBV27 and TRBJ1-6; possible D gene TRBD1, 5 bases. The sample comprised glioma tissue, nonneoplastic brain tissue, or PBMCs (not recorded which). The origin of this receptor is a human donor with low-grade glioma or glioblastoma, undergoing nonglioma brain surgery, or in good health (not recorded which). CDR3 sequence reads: CASKGPYNSPLHF. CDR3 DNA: TGTGCCAGCAAGGGGCCTTATAATTCACCCCTCCACTTT.